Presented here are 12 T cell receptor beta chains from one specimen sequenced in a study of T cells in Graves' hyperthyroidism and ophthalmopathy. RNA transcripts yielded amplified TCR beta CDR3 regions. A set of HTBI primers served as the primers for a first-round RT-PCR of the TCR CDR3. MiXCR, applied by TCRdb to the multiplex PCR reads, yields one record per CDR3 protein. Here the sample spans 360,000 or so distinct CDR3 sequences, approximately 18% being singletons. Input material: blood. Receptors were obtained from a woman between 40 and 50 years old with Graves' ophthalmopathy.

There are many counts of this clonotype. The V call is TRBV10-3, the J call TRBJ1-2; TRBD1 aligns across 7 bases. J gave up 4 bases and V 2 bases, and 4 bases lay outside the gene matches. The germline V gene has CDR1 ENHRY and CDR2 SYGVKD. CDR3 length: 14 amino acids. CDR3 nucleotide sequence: TGTGCCATCAGTGAGCCAGACAGGGCCTATGGCTACACCTTC. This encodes CAISEPDRAYGYTF.

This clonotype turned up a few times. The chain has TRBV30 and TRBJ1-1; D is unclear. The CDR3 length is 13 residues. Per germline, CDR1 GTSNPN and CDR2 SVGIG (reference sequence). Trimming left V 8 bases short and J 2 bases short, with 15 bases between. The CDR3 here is CAGKQRSNTEAFF. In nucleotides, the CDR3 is TGTGCCGGGAAACAGAGGAGCAACACTGAAGCTTTCTTT.

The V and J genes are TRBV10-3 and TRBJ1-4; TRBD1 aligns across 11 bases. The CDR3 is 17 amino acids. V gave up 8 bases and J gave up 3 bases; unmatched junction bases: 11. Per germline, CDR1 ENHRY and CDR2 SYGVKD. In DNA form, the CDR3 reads TGTGCCATCGGGCGGACAGGGGGCTTTGCGGCTAATGAAAAACTGTTTTTT. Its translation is CAIGRTGGFAANEKLFF.

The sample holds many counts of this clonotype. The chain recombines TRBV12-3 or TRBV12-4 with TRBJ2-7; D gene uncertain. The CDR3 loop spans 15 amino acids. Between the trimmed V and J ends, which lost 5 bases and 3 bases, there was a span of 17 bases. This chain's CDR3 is CASSPDLSASYEQYF. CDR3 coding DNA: TGTGCCAGCAGTCCAGACTTAAGTGCCAGCTACGAGCAGTACTTC.

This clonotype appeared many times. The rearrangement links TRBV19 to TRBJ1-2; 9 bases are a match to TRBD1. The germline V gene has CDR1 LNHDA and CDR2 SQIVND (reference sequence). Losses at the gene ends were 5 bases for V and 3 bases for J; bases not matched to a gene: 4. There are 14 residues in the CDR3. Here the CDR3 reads CASSFRDRDYGYTF. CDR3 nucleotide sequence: TGTGCCAGTAGTTTCCGGGACAGGGACTATGGCTACACCTTC.

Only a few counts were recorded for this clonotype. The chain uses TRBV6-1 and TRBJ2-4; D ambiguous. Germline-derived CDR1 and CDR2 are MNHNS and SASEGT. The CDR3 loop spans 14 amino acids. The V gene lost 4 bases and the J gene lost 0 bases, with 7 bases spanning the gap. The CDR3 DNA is TGTGCCAGCAGTGGTGACCTAGCCAAAAACATTCAGTACTTC. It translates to CASSGDLAKNIQYF.

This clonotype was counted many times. The DNA of the CDR3 is TGTGCCAGCAGACTACAGCGAAACTCTGGAAACACCATATATTTT. This codes for CASRLQRNSGNTIYF. The J gene is TRBJ1-3, the V gene TRBV12-3 or TRBV12-4; D is uncertain. Trimming shortened V by 6 bases and J by 0 bases, and 12 bases separated the two germline ends. The CDR3 consists of 15 residues.

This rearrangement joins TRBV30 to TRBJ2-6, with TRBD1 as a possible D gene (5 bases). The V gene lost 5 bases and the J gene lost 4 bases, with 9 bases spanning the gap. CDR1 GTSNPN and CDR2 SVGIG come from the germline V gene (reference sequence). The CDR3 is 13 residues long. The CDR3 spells CAWGHAGANVLTF. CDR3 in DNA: TGTGCCTGGGGACATGCCGGGGCCAACGTCCTGACTTTC. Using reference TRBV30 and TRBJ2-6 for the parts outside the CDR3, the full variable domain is SQTIHQWPATLVQPVGSPLSLECTVEGTSNPNLYWYRQAAGRGLQLLFYSVGIGQISSEVPQNLSASRPQDRQFILSSKKLLLSDSGFYLCAWGHAGANVLTFGAGSRLTVL.

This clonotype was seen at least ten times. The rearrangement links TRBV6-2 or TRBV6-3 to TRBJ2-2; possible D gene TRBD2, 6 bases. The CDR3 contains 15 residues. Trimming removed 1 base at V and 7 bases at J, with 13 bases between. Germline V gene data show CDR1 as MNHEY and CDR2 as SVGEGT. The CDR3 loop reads CASSYYRKGGGELFF. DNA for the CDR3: TGTGCCAGCAGTTACTACCGGAAGGGAGGCGGGGAGCTGTTTTTT.

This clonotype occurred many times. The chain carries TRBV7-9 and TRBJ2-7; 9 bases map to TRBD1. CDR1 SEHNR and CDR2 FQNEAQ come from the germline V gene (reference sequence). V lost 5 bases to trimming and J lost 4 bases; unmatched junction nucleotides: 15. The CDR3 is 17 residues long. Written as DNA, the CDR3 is TGTGCCAGCAGCGACCCGAGGGCGGACAGGGGAAGATACGAGCAGTACTTC. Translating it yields CASSDPRADRGRYEQYF.

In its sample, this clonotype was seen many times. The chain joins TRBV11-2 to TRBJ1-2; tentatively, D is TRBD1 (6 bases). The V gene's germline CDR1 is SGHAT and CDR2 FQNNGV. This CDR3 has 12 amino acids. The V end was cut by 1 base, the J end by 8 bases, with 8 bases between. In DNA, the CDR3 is TGTGCCAGCAGCTTAGCAGGGGACGGCTACACCTTC. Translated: CASSLAGDGYTF.

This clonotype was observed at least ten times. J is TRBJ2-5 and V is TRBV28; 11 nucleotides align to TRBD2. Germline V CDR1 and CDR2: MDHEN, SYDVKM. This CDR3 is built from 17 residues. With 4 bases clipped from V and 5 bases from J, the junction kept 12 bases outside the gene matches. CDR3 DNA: TGTGCCAGCAGTTCCGGGACTAGCGGAGTGGGGAGGGAGACCCAGTACTTC. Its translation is CASSSGTSGVGRETQYF.